This TCR beta chain is from a study of monozygotic twins with inflammatory bowel disease. For this clonotype: Its antigen is currently unknown.

Germline V lookup: CDR1 DFQATT, CDR2 SNEGSKA (reference sequence). CDR3 length equals 15 residues. Through template switching, UMIs that included a 6-nucleotide sample barcode were added. Each of TCRalpha and TCRbeta cDNA went through two nested PCRs, lasting 16 and 9 cycles. TCRdb reprocessed the 5' RACE reads and keeps a single row for each CDR3 protein, giving no DNA. This listing includes approximately 400,000 distinct CDR3 sequences. Study observations and caveats: IBD patients share fewer clonotypes with other people than healthy twins do, especially with disease activity. The data gave no support to a single strong IBD-associated signal or clonotype.

Sequencing was done on a sample of blood. The gene calls are TRBV20-1 and TRBJ2-4; the D gene TCRdb calls, TRBD1, cannot be checked with no DNA. The sequence was obtained from a human donor with ulcerative colitis or Crohn's disease, or a healthy co-twin of an affected twin (not recorded which). The CDR3 loop reads CSASGGGGAKNIQYF.